Listed here are 24 T cell receptor beta chains from one sample, sequenced in a study of shared clonotypes between healthy human individuals. Libraries were prepared by immunoSEQ multiplex PCR; TCRdb keeps only in-frame clonotypes and omits some of them. Of about 110,000 clones in the sample, over 65% are singletons; the top ten hold approximately 24%. Sequenced: memory CD8+ T cells sorted from blood. Subset here: CD45RO+ cells pooled with CCR7-negative TemRA cells. These receptors all stem from a woman in her twenties or thirties in good health.

In its sample, this clone was seen many times. The V gene is TRBV11-3, the J gene TRBJ2-2; 11 bases agree with TRBD2. CDR3 length: 14 amino acids. J gave up 3 bases and V 6 bases, and 0 bases lay outside the gene matches. Germline V gene lookup returns CDR1 SGHNT and CDR2 YENEEA. CDR3 loop: CASRTSGDTGELFF. The CDR3 nucleotides are TGTGCCAGCAGGACTAGCGGGGACACCGGGGAGCTGTTTTTT. The variable domain in full, with the rest retrieved from reference TRBV11-3 and TRBJ2-2, is EAGVVQSPRYKIIEKKQPVAFWCNPISGHNTLYWYLQNLGQGPELLIRYENEEAVDDSQLPKDRFSAERLKGVDSTLKIQPAELGDSAVYLCASRTSGDTGELFFGEGSRLTVL.

V and J are TRBV29-1 and TRBJ2-3; 9 bases fit TRBD1. The length of the CDR3 is 13 residues. J lost 2 bases, V lost 8 bases, and 5 bases had no gene match. CDR1 is SQVTM, CDR2 ANQGSEA, per germline. The CDR3: CSPRDRDTDTQYF. The CDR3 DNA is TGCAGCCCCCGGGACAGGGACACAGATACGCAGTATTTT.

To note about this clone: One junction end does not reproduce the germline sequence, and a read error may be involved. This chain uses TRBV7-6 with TRBJ2-1, with 9 bases matching TRBD2. In germline, CDR1 is SGHVS, CDR2 FNYEAQ. The CDR3 has 14 amino acids. CDR3: CASSVAGEVNEQFF. The CDR3 DNA reads as TGTGCCAGCAGCGTAGCGGGAGAGGTGAATGAGCAGTTCTTC.

This rearrangement joins TRBV27 to TRBJ2-1, with 8 bases that match TRBD2. Per the germline V gene, CDR1 is MNHEY and CDR2 is SMNVEV (reference sequence). The CDR3 has 15 residues. V dropped 5 bases and J dropped 11; count of bases not matched to a gene: 14. The CDR3 DNA is TGTGCCAGCAGTCCCCGGGGGGGTAGCTTCGTAAAGCAGTTCTTC. As protein: CASSPRGGSFVKQFF.

This CDR3 reads CASSPAGQGRQKDGYTF. DNA for the CDR3: TGTGCCAGCAGCCCGGCAGGACAGGGACGACAGAAGGATGGCTACACCTTC. The genes are TRBV7-9 and TRBJ1-2; 8 nucleotides agree with TRBD1. Per the germline V gene, CDR1 is SEHNR and CDR2 is FQNEAQ (reference sequence). The ends lost 5 bases at V and 6 bases at J; junction bases unmatched: 17. This CDR3 region has 17 residues.

The rearrangement links TRBV6-1 to TRBJ2-2; 8 positions agree with TRBD1. CDR3 size: 15 residues. CDR1 and CDR2 (germline): MNHNS, SASEGT. The V segment lost 7 bases and the J segment 0 bases; nucleotides outside the gene matches: 4. The CDR3 DNA reads TGTGCCAGCAACGGACAGGGCTCGAACACCGGGGAGCTGTTTTTT. This encodes CASNGQGSNTGELFF.

The CDR3 region has the DNA TGCAGCGTTGAATACGGGGACAGGGGTTTATACGAGCAGTACTTC. Its protein is CSVEYGDRGLYEQYF. This chain links TRBV29-1 with TRBJ2-7, with TRBD1 identical over 10 bases. In germline, CDR1 is SQVTM, CDR2 ANQGSEA. V shed 2 bases, J shed 4 bases, and the junction held 8 bases outside the gene matches. The CDR3 length is 15 residues.

Remarks on this clone: This specimen includes other DNA sequences encoding the same CDR3. This sequence joins TRBV18 and TRBJ2-5, with TRBD2 matching 10 bases. V was clipped by 0 bases and J by 2 bases; unmatched bases: 0. The V gene's germline CDR1 is KGHSH and CDR2 LQKENI. The CDR3 extends over 15 amino acids. The CDR3 DNA follows: TGTGCCAGCTCACCACCGACTAGCGGGCAAGAGACCCAGTACTTC. This codes for CASSPPTSGQETQYF.

Ten or more counts support this clone. The CDR3 sequence is CSVSTPEGYTF. In nucleotides, the CDR3 is TGCAGCGTTTCCACCCCAGAGGGCTACACCTTC. The chain has TRBV29-1 and TRBJ1-2; no clear D. Per the germline V gene, CDR1 is SQVTM and CDR2 is ANQGSEA. Trimming pared 5 bases from V and 8 bases from J, leaving 12 bases between. This CDR3 has 11 residues. Together with reference TRBV29-1 and TRBJ1-2, the CDR3 gives the full variable domain: SAVISQKPSRDICQRGTSLTIQCQVDSQVTMMFWYRQQPGQSLTLIATANQGSEATYESGFVIDKFPISRPNLTFSTLTVSNMSPEDSSIYLCSVSTPEGYTFGSGTRLTVV.

This clone was recorded many times. V gene TRBV11-3 combines with J gene TRBJ2-7; D is ambiguous. Germline values: CDR1 SGHNT, CDR2 YENEEA. Trimming removed 1 base from V and 2 bases from J, with 9 bases in between. The CDR3 contains 14 residues. The CDR3 sequence is CASSLGNYTYEQYF. CDR3 coding DNA: TGTGCCAGCAGCTTAGGGAATTACACCTACGAGCAGTACTTC.

The chain uses TRBV5-1 and TRBJ2-5; maybe TRBD2 (5 bases). Germline lookup yields CDR1 SGHRS and CDR2 YFSETQ. The CDR3 contains 14 residues. V shed 1 base and J shed 11 bases, with 18 bases lying between them. CDR3 DNA sequence: TGCGCCAGCAGCTTGTCGCTAGGTCTGGAGGAGCAGTACTTC. Translated, it gives CASSLSLGLEEQYF.

This chain connects TRBV4-2 to TRBJ2-1; D remains unclear. In germline, CDR1 is LGHNA, CDR2 YNFKEQ. V was clipped by 5 bases and J by 7 bases, with 6 bases between them. CDR3 length: 11 amino acids. CDR3 sequence: CASSSGNEQFF. CDR3 DNA sequence: TGTGCCAGCAGCTCGGGTAATGAGCAGTTCTTC.

This chain uses TRBV11-2 with TRBJ2-1; D not certain. This CDR3 comprises 12 residues. Germline CDR1 reads SGHAT; CDR2 reads FQNNGV. Trimming took 5 bases from V and 7 from J, leaving 9 bases between them. The CDR3 sequence is CASSPNKNEQFF. The CDR3 coding sequence is TGTGCCAGCAGCCCTAATAAGAATGAGCAGTTCTTC. The variable domain in full, completed from reference TRBV11-2 and TRBJ2-1, reads EAGVAQSPRYKIIEKRQSVAFWCNPISGHATLYWYQQILGQGPKLLIQFQNNGVVDDSQLPKDRFSAERLKGVDSTLKIQPAKLEDSAVYLCASSPNKNEQFFGPGTRLTVL.

This sequence joins TRBV5-4 and TRBJ1-2; D is unresolved. V lost 1 base, J lost 2 bases, and 9 bases lay in between. CDR3 length: 14 residues. The germline CDR1 and CDR2 sequences are SGHNT and YYREEE (reference sequence). The CDR3 coding sequence is TGTGCCAGCAGCTTGTTGGGGTTGAACTATGGCTACACCTTC. Residues: CASSLLGLNYGYTF.

This chain connects TRBV7-8 to TRBJ2-7, with D possibly called TRBD1 or TRBD2 (6 bases each). Per the germline V gene, CDR1 is SGHVS and CDR2 is FQNEAQ. Trimming cost V 4 bases and J 2 bases, with 24 bases left between them. The length of the CDR3 is 18 residues. For the CDR3, the DNA is TGTGCCAGCAGCTCCAGGGGCTGGAGGGGAGTTCTCGCCTACGAGCAGTACTTC. It specifies CASSSRGWRGVLAYEQYF.

To note about this clone: This specimen includes other DNA sequences encoding the same CDR3. The V and J genes are TRBV5-6 and TRBJ1-5, with D hard to call. The CDR3 consists of 13 residues. From germline, CDR1 is SGHDT and CDR2 YYEEEE. V gave up 4 bases and J gave up 1 base, with 6 bases separating them. CDR3 amino acids: CASSLGSNQPQHF. CDR3 DNA: TGTGCCAGCAGCCTGGGCAGCAATCAGCCCCAGCATTTT.

J is TRBJ1-4 and V is TRBV6-1, with D unresolved. This CDR3 region has 15 residues. Trimming took off 5 bases at V and 0 bases at J, with 10 bases between the two ends. Germline lookup yields CDR1 MNHNS and CDR2 SASEGT. CDR3: CASSSQIATNEKLFF. The CDR3 DNA reads as TGTGCCAGCAGTTCTCAGATTGCAACTAATGAAAAACTGTTTTTT.

The CDR3 DNA follows: TGCAGCGTTGAACCGGGATGGGAATCAAGCAATGAGCAGTTCTTC. Its protein is CSVEPGWESSNEQFF. The chain combines TRBV29-1 with TRBJ2-1; D is possibly TRBD2 (5 bases). Germline CDR1 is SQVTM and CDR2 is ANQGSEA. The CDR3 has 15 residues. V shed 2 bases and J shed 6 bases, with 17 bases lying between them.

The chain joins TRBV5-6 to TRBJ1-1; D ambiguous. The CDR3 runs 11 residues. CDR1 is SGHDT and CDR2 is YYEEEE in the germline V gene. Trimming removed 2 bases from V and 8 bases from J, with 7 bases in between. CDR3 protein: CASSLAGEAFF. The CDR3 DNA is TGTGCCAGCAGCTTAGCCGGGGAAGCTTTCTTT.

This clone was found once. The same CDR3 arises from other DNA sequences in this sample as well. V is TRBV28 and J is TRBJ2-7, with D possibly TRBD2 on 6 matching bases. The CDR3 contains 13 residues. CDR1 and CDR2 from the germline V gene are MDHEN and SYDVKM. V was trimmed by 5 bases and J by 0 bases, leaving 8 bases between them. The CDR3: CASSLGLSYEQYF. The CDR3 DNA follows: TGTGCCAGCAGTCTGGGACTCTCCTACGAGCAGTACTTC.

This clone was observed once. The CDR3 here is CASSIPWSEDSGANVLTF. As DNA, the CDR3 is TGTGCCAGTAGTATTCCGTGGTCAGAAGACTCTGGGGCCAACGTCCTGACTTTC. The chain employs TRBV19 and TRBJ2-6; D uncertain. Per germline, CDR1 LNHDA and CDR2 SQIVND (reference sequence). The CDR3 runs to 18 residues. Trimming took 3 bases from V and 0 from J, leaving 15 bases between them. Using reference TRBV19 and TRBJ2-6 for the parts outside the CDR3, the full variable domain is DGGITQSPKYLFRKEGQNVTLSCEQNLNHDAMYWYRQDPGQGLRLIYYSQIVNDFQKGDIAEGYSVSREKKESFPLTVTSAQKNPTAFYLCASSIPWSEDSGANVLTFGAGSRLTVL.

This clone has a handful of counts. The rearrangement uses TRBV28 and TRBJ1-4, with D possibly being TRBD1 (5 bases). The V and J ends lost 5 bases and 13 bases respectively, with 17 bases between them. The CDR3 runs to 13 residues. CDR1 and CDR2 (germline): MDHEN, SYDVKM. The CDR3 DNA is TGTGCCAGCAGTCCCAACGGGGGGGTTGCACTGTTTTTT. Protein sequence: CASSPNGGVALFF.

This chain uses TRBV6-4 with TRBJ2-1, with D possibly being TRBD1 (6 bases). The CDR3 contains 12 residues. The ends were cut back, 5 bases at V and 8 bases at J, with 10 bases in the middle. CDR1 MRHNA and CDR2 SNTAGT come from the germline V gene. In DNA form, the CDR3 reads TGTGCCAGCAGTAGGGGGAACGATGAGCAGTTCTTC. It yields the protein CASSRGNDEQFF.

The V call is TRBV19, the J call TRBJ1-1, with 7 bases fitting TRBD1. The V and J ends lost 2 bases and 4 bases, in that order; junction bases with no gene match: 1. The CDR3 loop spans 13 amino acids. Germline lookup yields CDR1 LNHDA and CDR2 SQIVND (reference sequence). CDR3 protein: CASSIQGVTEAFF. CDR3 coding DNA: TGTGCCAGTAGTATACAGGGGGTCACTGAAGCTTTCTTT.